This T cell receptor (beta chain) derives from a study of shared clonotypes between healthy human individuals. Germline V gene data show CDR1 as SGDLS and CDR2 as YYNGEE. The CDR3 spans 14 residues. Trimming pared 0 bases from V and 3 bases from J, leaving 6 bases between. This clone was seen a few times. Its specificity is unknown. Produced via immunoSEQ multiplex PCR; TCRdb's table is partial and in-frame only. The table has a few million clones, 85% to 95% seen once. Each sample came from a Caucasian adult donor living in Nashville, Tennessee. Study-wide results and caveats: Roughly 5% of naive CD4 clonotypes were shared across four donors.

Sequencing input: naive CD4+ T cells from PBMCs. Subset reported: CD45RA+ positively selected. This chain connects TRBV9 to TRBJ2-2; D not certain. This sequence originates from a man younger than 30 in good health. Some clones in this sample may be carry-over from other donors' samples. For the CDR3, the DNA is TGTGCCAGCAGCGTAGTTGGGTACACCGGGGAGCTGTTTTTT. Its protein product is CASSVVGYTGELFF.